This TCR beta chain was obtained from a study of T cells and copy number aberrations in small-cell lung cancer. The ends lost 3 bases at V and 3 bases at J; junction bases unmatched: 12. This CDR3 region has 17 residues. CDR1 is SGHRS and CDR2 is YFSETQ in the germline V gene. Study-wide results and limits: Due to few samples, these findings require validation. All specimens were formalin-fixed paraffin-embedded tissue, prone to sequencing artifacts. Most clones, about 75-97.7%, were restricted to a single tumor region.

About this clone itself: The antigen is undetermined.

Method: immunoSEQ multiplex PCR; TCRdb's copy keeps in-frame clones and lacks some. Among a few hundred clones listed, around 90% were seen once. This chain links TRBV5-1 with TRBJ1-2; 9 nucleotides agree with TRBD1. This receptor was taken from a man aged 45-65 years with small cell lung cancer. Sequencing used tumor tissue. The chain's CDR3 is CASSSTSTGGYDYGYTF. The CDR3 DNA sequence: TGCGCCAGCAGCTCGACCTCAACAGGGGGCTATGACTATGGCTACACCTTC.